These 27 T cell receptor beta chains were sequenced from one sample in a study of response to subunit inactivated influenza vaccine. TCRdb re-called the RT-PCR reads through MiXCR, storing one row per CDR3 protein. In the table there are over 800,000 distinct CDR3 sequences, 21% of which are singletons. The sequenced sample was PBMCs from blood, obtained 5 days after vaccination. The receptors shown here come from a man between 50 and 59 years old who received an inactivated influenza vaccine.

V usage is TRBV7-9 and J usage is TRBJ2-2; possibly TRBD1 or TRBD2 for D (5 bases each). The CDR3 runs 14 residues. Trimming pared 1 base from V and 6 bases from J, leaving 9 bases between. Germline CDR1 SEHNR, CDR2 FQNEAQ (reference sequence). CDR3 residues: CASSLDLGPGELFF. CDR3 nucleotides: TGTGCCAGCAGCTTAGATTTGGGACCCGGGGAGCTGTTTTTT. Complete variable domain (other parts from reference TRBV7-9 and TRBJ2-2): DTGVSQNPRHKITKRGQNVTFRCDPISEHNRLYWYRQTLGQGPEFLTYFQNEAQLEKSRLLSDRFSAERPKGSFSTLEIQRTEQGDSAMYLCASSLDLGPGELFFGEGSRLTVL.

The chain recombines TRBV5-1 with TRBJ2-6; no reliable D call. The germline V gene has CDR1 SGHRS and CDR2 YFSETQ. The CDR3 contains 15 residues. V gave up 1 base and J gave up 2 bases, with 7 bases separating them. CDR3 residues: CASSLQRAGANVLTF. The CDR3 DNA is TGCGCCAGCAGCTTGCAGCGTGCTGGGGCCAACGTCCTGACTTTC.

Ten or more counts support this clonotype. The rearrangement joins TRBV5-1 to TRBJ2-1; D perhaps matches TRBD2 (6 bases). Trimming stripped 4 bases from V and 10 bases from J, with 12 bases between. Germline CDR1 SGHRS, CDR2 YFSETQ. CDR3 size: 12 residues. CDR3 residues: CASSGGYLEQFF. In DNA form, the CDR3 reads TGCGCCAGCAGCGGAGGGTACTTAGAGCAGTTCTTC.

This clonotype has more than one count but fewer than ten. V gene TRBV15 combines with J gene TRBJ1-6; 10 nucleotides align to TRBD1. Germline V lookup: CDR1 LNHNV, CDR2 YYDKDF (reference sequence). Germline trimming cut 3 bases from V and 8 bases from J; bases unmatched to any gene: 4. This CDR3 is built from 15 residues. The CDR3 DNA sequence: TGTGCCACCAGCAGTAGACAGGGGGCCCATTCACCCCTCCACTTT. As protein: CATSSRQGAHSPLHF.

The rearrangement uses TRBV20-1 and TRBJ2-5; 7 positions agree with TRBD2. The CDR3 is made up of 14 amino acids. Germline V gives CDR1 DFQATT, CDR2 SNEGSKA (reference sequence). V was clipped by 5 bases and J by 7 bases; unmatched bases: 13. This chain's CDR3 is CSAPWGGSLGTQYF. CDR3 coding DNA: TGCAGTGCTCCCTGGGGAGGGTCCCTAGGGACCCAGTACTTC.

The sample holds many counts of this clonotype. The J gene is TRBJ2-7, the V gene TRBV20-1; no clear D gene. V lost 3 bases, J lost 3 bases, and 3 bases lay in between. There are 10 residues in the CDR3. Per the germline V gene, CDR1 is DFQATT and CDR2 is SNEGSKA (reference sequence). CDR3 nucleotide sequence: TGCAGTGCTAGTCGCTACGAGCAGTACTTC. Amino acid sequence: CSASRYEQYF.

This clonotype showed up many times. V gene TRBV29-1 combines with J gene TRBJ2-2; the D is unclear. The CDR3 spans 12 residues. Germline-derived CDR1 and CDR2 are SQVTM and ANQGSEA. The V end was cut by 7 bases, the J end by 0 bases, with 6 bases between. CDR3 sequence reads: CSAIPNTGELFF. In DNA form, the CDR3 reads TGCAGCGCGATACCGAACACCGGGGAGCTGTTTTTT.

Here the CDR3 reads CASSGTGATDTQYF. In DNA, the CDR3 is TGTGCCAGCAGTGGGACAGGGGCCACAGATACGCAGTATTTT. The chain uses TRBV2 and TRBJ2-3; 9 positions match TRBD1. CDR1 and CDR2 (germline): SNHLY, FYNNEI. V shed 4 bases and J 2 bases; nucleotides not matched to a gene: 1. The CDR3 totals 14 residues.

This clonotype was observed a few times. This chain links TRBV5-1 with TRBJ2-1; D is unclear. V was trimmed by 6 bases and J by 0 bases, leaving 16 bases between them. The CDR3 totals 16 residues. Germline CDR1 and CDR2: SGHRS and YFSETQ. The CDR3 spells CASTKQLDGSYNEQFF. The CDR3 region has the DNA TGCGCCAGCACAAAACAGTTGGACGGCTCCTACAATGAGCAGTTCTTC.

This rearrangement joins TRBV20-1 to TRBJ2-5; 8 positions match TRBD1. This CDR3 has 15 residues. Germline trimming cut 1 base from V and 5 bases from J; bases unmatched to any gene: 9. Germline V gene sequence: CDR1 DFQATT, CDR2 SNEGSKA (reference sequence). In DNA, the CDR3 is TGCAGTGCTAGAGTTTTGGGGACAGGAGGGGAGACCCAGTACTTC. It yields the protein CSARVLGTGGETQYF.

This clonotype has ten or more counts. The chain combines TRBV7-2 with TRBJ1-5, with D hard to call. Trimming cost V 6 bases and J 0 bases, with 9 bases left between them. The CDR3 totals 14 residues. Germline CDR1 and CDR2: SGHTA and FQGNSA. Here the CDR3 reads CASSRDNSNQPQHF. The DNA for the CDR3 is TGTGCCAGCAGTAGGGATAATAGCAATCAGCCCCAGCATTTT.

The chain is built from TRBV28 and TRBJ1-2; TRBD1 matches 8 bases. There are 18 residues in the CDR3. The germline gives CDR1 MDHEN, CDR2 SYDVKM. The junction had 17 bases not matched to a gene; V was cut back by 6 bases and J by 2 bases. Here the CDR3 DNA reads TGTGCCAGCAGCACACGCGTCCAGGGGGCGAAGGAGAACTATGGCTACACCTTC. The encoded protein is CASSTRVQGAKENYGYTF.

This clonotype was counted between two and nine times. The V and J genes are TRBV12-3 or TRBV12-4 and TRBJ2-2, with D perhaps assigned TRBD1 or TRBD2 (6 bases each). The CDR3 is 16 amino acids. Trimming shortened V by 3 bases and J by 3 bases, and 14 bases separated the two germline ends. CDR3 in amino acids: CASSFFGGFYTGELFF. The CDR3 coding sequence is TGTGCCAGCAGTTTCTTCGGGGGCTTTTACACCGGGGAGCTGTTTTTT.

The V call is TRBV28, the J call TRBJ2-3; D gene unclear. Germline-derived CDR1 and CDR2 are MDHEN and SYDVKM. The CDR3 is 13 amino acids. Trimming shortened V by 5 bases and J by 2 bases, and 8 bases separated the two germline ends. The CDR3 DNA is TGTGCCAGCAGTACGGTGGCCACAGATACGCAGTATTTT. Translation gives CASSTVATDTQYF.

V usage is TRBV7-3 and J usage is TRBJ2-5; TRBD1 might be the D (5 bases). CDR1 and CDR2 (germline): SGHTA, FQGTGA. This CDR3 is built from 15 residues. V was trimmed by 9 bases and J by 5 bases, leaving 22 bases between them. The CDR3 sequence: CARKTETGGPETQYF. The CDR3 DNA sequence: TGTGCCAGGAAGACAGAAACGGGTGGACCGGAGACCCAGTACTTC.

In its sample, this clonotype was seen a few times. The chain links TRBV20-1 to TRBJ2-3; 9 bases agree with TRBD2. The V and J ends lost 2 bases and 2 bases, in that order; junction bases with no gene match: 5. The CDR3 contains 15 residues. From germline, CDR1 is DFQATT and CDR2 SNEGSKA (reference sequence). CDR3 sequence (DNA): TGCAGTGCTAGAAATCTAGCGGGGAACACAGATACGCAGTATTTT. It encodes CSARNLAGNTDTQYF.

The rearrangement joins TRBV7-9 to TRBJ2-1, with a tentative D call TRBD1 (6 bases). Germline values: CDR1 SEHNR, CDR2 FQNEAQ (reference sequence). The V and J ends lost 5 bases and 4 bases respectively, with 12 bases between them. This CDR3 region has 14 residues. The CDR3 loop is CASSPWDTYNEQFF. CDR3 in DNA: TGTGCCAGCAGCCCCTGGGACACATACAATGAGCAGTTCTTC.

This clonotype was seen a few times. The chain uses TRBV20-1 and TRBJ2-7; 12 bases are a match to TRBD1. The V gene end was trimmed by 6 bases and the J gene end by 1 base; junction bases not matched to a gene: 16. CDR3 length equals 18 residues. Germline V lookup: CDR1 DFQATT, CDR2 SNEGSKA (reference sequence). The CDR3 here is CSAHATGTGGVSSYEQYF. The DNA of the CDR3 is TGCAGTGCACACGCCACCGGGACAGGGGGCGTTTCATCCTACGAGCAGTACTTC.

J is TRBJ2-2 and V is TRBV10-3, with a weak D call TRBD2 (7 bases). CDR1 ENHRY and CDR2 SYGVKD come from the germline V gene. V lost 9 bases and J lost 7, with 15 bases in between. This CDR3 comprises 13 residues. The CDR3 here is CAILPRGGGELFF. The CDR3 DNA sequence: TGTGCCATTTTACCGAGGGGGGGCGGGGAGCTGTTTTTT.

The V call is TRBV20-1, the J call TRBJ2-3; D remains ambiguous. This CDR3 contains 12 residues. V was trimmed by 3 bases and J by 0 bases, leaving 4 bases between them. Germline V gene data show CDR1 as DFQATT and CDR2 as SNEGSKA (reference sequence). The CDR3 region is CSASLSTDTQYF. The CDR3 DNA is TGCAGTGCTAGCCTAAGCACAGATACGCAGTATTTT.

This clonotype was observed a few times. The chain links TRBV12-3 or TRBV12-4 to TRBJ2-3, with TRBD2 identical over 12 bases. This CDR3 region has 18 residues. J lost 4 bases, V lost 7 bases, and 15 bases had no gene match. CDR3 in amino acids: CASTPGLTSGGNPDTQYF. CDR3 nucleotide sequence: TGTGCCAGCACTCCTGGGTTGACTAGCGGGGGTAATCCAGATACGCAGTATTTT.

The V call is TRBV10-3, the J call TRBJ2-7; D may be TRBD1 (6 bases). The CDR3 has 15 residues. The V end was cut by 0 bases, the J end by 6 bases, with 15 bases between. Looked up from germline, CDR1 is ENHRY and CDR2 is SYGVKD. The CDR3 nucleotides read TGTGCCATCAGTGAGTCCCGGGACACCCGCTCCGAGCAGTACTTC. Encoded protein: CAISESRDTRSEQYF.

In DNA form, the CDR3 reads TGTGCCAGCAGCTTAACAGGGGGCGATAATGGCTACACCTTC. Amino acids: CASSLTGGDNGYTF. The chain is built from TRBV11-2 and TRBJ1-2; TRBD1 aligns across 9 bases. Germline V gene sequence: CDR1 SGHAT, CDR2 FQNNGV. Unmatched junction bases numbered 4, after V lost 2 bases and J lost 6 bases. The CDR3 is made up of 14 amino acids.

The J gene is TRBJ2-4, the V gene TRBV2; 9 nucleotides line up with TRBD1. CDR1 and CDR2 from the germline V gene are SNHLY and FYNNEI. J lost 0 bases, V lost 7 bases, and 16 bases had no gene match. The CDR3 sequence is 19 residues long. DNA of the CDR3: TGTGCCAGCACCCCCGGACAGGGGTTTACCTCCGTAGCCAAAAACATTCAGTACTTC. It yields the protein CASTPGQGFTSVAKNIQYF.

J is TRBJ2-3 and V is TRBV7-2; D unresolved. Germline V CDR1 and CDR2: SGHTA, FQGNSA. The CDR3 covers 13 residues. V was shortened by 5 bases and J by 4 bases, with 10 bases between the two germline ends. The CDR3 loop is CASSRWIPDTQYF. DNA of the CDR3: TGTGCCAGCAGCCGCTGGATTCCAGATACGCAGTATTTT.

This clonotype was detected a few times. The chain links TRBV30 to TRBJ2-7; D is ambiguous. Germline CDR1 GTSNPN, CDR2 SVGIG (reference sequence). Trimming removed 3 bases at V and 3 bases at J, with 12 bases between. This CDR3 is 13 amino acids long. Here the CDR3 reads CAWSLGSLYEQYF. Written as DNA, the CDR3 is TGTGCCTGGAGCCTCGGCAGCCTCTACGAGCAGTACTTC.

This clonotype was counted only a few times. The V call is TRBV30, the J call TRBJ2-1, with a tentative D call TRBD2 (5 bases). Germline CDR1 reads GTSNPN; CDR2 reads SVGIG (reference sequence). This CDR3 has 12 residues. V shed 4 bases and J shed 6 bases, with 10 bases lying between them. The CDR3 region is CAWTSLGNEQFF. In nucleotides, the CDR3 is TGTGCCTGGACTAGCTTAGGCAATGAGCAGTTCTTC.